Shown below are 8 T cell receptor beta chains from a single sample sequenced in a study of blood T cell repertoires in COVID-19. This table comes from immunoSEQ multiplex PCR, and its TCRdb copy is limited to in-frame clones, with some not included. The sample lists hundreds of thousands of clones, about 85% occurring once. Source material: peripheral blood. These receptors were collected from a woman aged 80 or over with active or convalescent COVID-19.

This clone was counted a few times. The chain recombines TRBV5-1 with TRBJ2-1, with 9 nucleotides matching TRBD1. The germline gives CDR1 SGHRS, CDR2 YFSETQ. CDR3 length: 15 residues. Unmatched junction bases numbered 6, after V lost 4 bases and J lost 4 bases. The CDR3 nucleotides are TGCGCCAGCAGCGACCCCGGGACAGGGTACAATGAGCAGTTCTTC. As protein: CASSDPGTGYNEQFF.

This clone turned up a few times. V usage is TRBV11-2 and J usage is TRBJ1-4, with D unresolved. This CDR3 is built from 12 residues. Trimming removed 6 bases from V and 12 bases from J, with 14 bases in between. The germline V gene has CDR1 SGHAT and CDR2 FQNNGV. The CDR3 DNA follows: TGTGCCAGCAGGTTACCCCCTGAGGAACTGTTTTTT. Its translation is CASRLPPEELFF.

The chain joins TRBV15 to TRBJ2-1; perhaps TRBD1 as D (5 bases). The CDR3 length is 18 residues. The germline V gene has CDR1 LNHNV and CDR2 YYDKDF (reference sequence). Trimming took off 0 bases at V and 0 bases at J, with 15 bases between the two ends. The CDR3 reads CATSRDGQGASSYNEQFF. CDR3 DNA sequence: TGTGCCACCAGCAGAGATGGGCAGGGCGCGAGCTCCTACAATGAGCAGTTCTTC.

V and J are TRBV28 and TRBJ2-1; 8 nucleotides line up with TRBD1. The V gene's germline CDR1 is MDHEN and CDR2 SYDVKM. The CDR3 consists of 16 residues. J was trimmed by 6 bases and V by 6 bases; bases with no gene match: 13. The CDR3: CASSLWETGASNEQFF. In DNA form, the CDR3 reads TGTGCCAGCAGCTTGTGGGAGACAGGGGCTTCCAATGAGCAGTTCTTC.

The chain employs TRBV12-1 and TRBJ1-4; the table names TRBD1, a call not compared with the DNA. TRBV12-1 is a listed pseudogene. There are 14 residues in the CDR3. For the CDR3, the DNA is TGTGCCAGCAGCTTTGAACAGGGTGGCGAAAAACTGTTTTTT. Translation: CASSFEQGGEKLFF.

V usage is TRBV9 and J usage is TRBJ2-7; 7 bases are a match to TRBD1. CDR1 and CDR2 from the germline V gene are SGDLS and YYNGEE. This CDR3 is built from 13 residues. V dropped 2 bases and J dropped 3; count of bases not matched to a gene: 2. The CDR3 loop is CASSVTGDYEQYF. DNA for the CDR3: TGTGCCAGCAGCGTTACAGGGGACTACGAGCAGTACTTC.

This clone was detected only a few times. V is TRBV18 and J is TRBJ2-1, with D possibly matching TRBD2 (5 bases). Per the germline V gene, CDR1 is KGHSH and CDR2 is LQKENI. The length of the CDR3 is 16 residues. Trimming took 3 bases from V and 0 from J, leaving 12 bases between them. The CDR3 sequence is CASSPLAPSSYNEQFF. DNA of the CDR3: TGTGCCAGCTCACCCCTAGCACCCAGCTCCTACAATGAGCAGTTCTTC.

The chain couples TRBV27 to TRBJ1-6; the match to TRBD1 covers 7 bases. Germline V gene sequence: CDR1 MNHEY, CDR2 SMNVEV (reference sequence). The length of the CDR3 is 14 residues. The ends lost 8 bases at V and 7 bases at J; junction bases unmatched: 8. The CDR3 DNA follows: TGTGCCAGCTCCCGACAGGGACTCAATTCACCCCTCCACTTT. It encodes CASSRQGLNSPLHF.